This T cell receptor beta chain was observed in a study of cytomegalovirus exposure and HLA in healthy donors. The CDR3 runs 15 residues. V was pared by 4 bases and J by 5 bases, with 4 bases of the junction left unmatched. Germline V gene sequence: CDR1 SGHRS, CDR2 YFSETQ. This clone occurred once. Its antigen is not known. The PCR was carried out with 60 Vbeta primers and 13 Jbeta primers. Sequencing used immunoSEQ multiplex PCR; TCRdb keeps in-frame clones, though not all of them. The top ten clones hold approximately 2.2% of a sample with 150,000 to 200,000 clones, approximately 81% of them seen once. Broader study findings: The analysis excluded some indistinguishable V segments, including TRBV6-2 and TRBV6-3. Rarity characterized most TCR sequences, yet some public TCRs appeared in many donors.

The sample was PBMCs. This receptor was taken from a woman aged 45 to 65 in good health and CMV-seronegative. The chain recombines TRBV5-1 with TRBJ1-5, with 12 bases fitting TRBD1. The CDR3 DNA follows: TGCGCCAGCAGCCCCGGGACAGGGGGCCATCAGCCCCAGCATTTT. It translates to CASSPGTGGHQPQHF.